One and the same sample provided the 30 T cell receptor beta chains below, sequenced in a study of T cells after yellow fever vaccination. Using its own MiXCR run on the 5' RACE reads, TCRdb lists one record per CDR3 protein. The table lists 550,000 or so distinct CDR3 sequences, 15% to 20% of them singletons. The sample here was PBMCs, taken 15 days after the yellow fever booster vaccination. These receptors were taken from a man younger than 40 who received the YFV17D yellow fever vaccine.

In DNA form, the CDR3 reads TGTGCCAGCAGGCTGACAGGGGGGGCCAATCAGCCCCAGCATTTT. Protein: CASRLTGGANQPQHF. V is TRBV12-3 or TRBV12-4 and J is TRBJ1-5, with 9 bases matching TRBD1. The length of the CDR3 is 15 residues. V trimming: 6 bases; J trimming: 3 bases; junction bases outside the gene matches: 6.

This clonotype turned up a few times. This CDR3 is CASSFGGGFYGYTF. In nucleotides, the CDR3 is TGTGCCAGCAGTTTTGGTGGGGGCTTCTATGGCTACACCTTC. The chain uses TRBV7-6 and TRBJ1-2; a possible D gene is TRBD1 (6 bases). The ends were cut back, 6 bases at V and 4 bases at J, with 15 bases in the middle. Germline-derived CDR1 and CDR2 are SGHVS and FNYEAQ. CDR3 size: 14 residues.

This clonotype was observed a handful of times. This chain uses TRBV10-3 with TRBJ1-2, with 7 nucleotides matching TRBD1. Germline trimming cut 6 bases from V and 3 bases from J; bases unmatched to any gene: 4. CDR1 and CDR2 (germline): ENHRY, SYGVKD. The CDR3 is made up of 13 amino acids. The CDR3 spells CAIRGTDDYGYTF. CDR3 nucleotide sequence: TGTGCCATCAGGGGGACAGACGACTATGGCTACACCTTC.

The CDR3 DNA reads TGCAGTGCTCGACGGGGGGGCACCGGGGAGCTGTTTTTT. Translation gives CSARRGGTGELFF. V and J are TRBV20-1 and TRBJ2-2, with 8 nucleotides matching TRBD2. Trimming took 5 bases from V and 4 from J; bases not matched to a gene: 3. Germline CDR1 reads DFQATT; CDR2 reads SNEGSKA (reference sequence). The CDR3 covers 13 residues.

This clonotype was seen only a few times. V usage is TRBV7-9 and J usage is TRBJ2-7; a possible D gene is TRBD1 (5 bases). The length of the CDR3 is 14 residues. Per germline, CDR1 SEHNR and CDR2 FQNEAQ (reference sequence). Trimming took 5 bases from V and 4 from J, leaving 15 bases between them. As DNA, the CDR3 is TGTGCCAGCAGCCACGGACATACACAATACGAGCAGTACTTC. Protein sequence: CASSHGHTQYEQYF.

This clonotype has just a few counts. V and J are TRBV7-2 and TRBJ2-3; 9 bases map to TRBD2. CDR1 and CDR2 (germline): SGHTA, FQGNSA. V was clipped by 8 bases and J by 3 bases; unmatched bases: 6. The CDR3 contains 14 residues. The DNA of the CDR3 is TGTGCCAGCGCGGGGGGACTAGCAACAGATACGCAGTATTTT. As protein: CASAGGLATDTQYF.

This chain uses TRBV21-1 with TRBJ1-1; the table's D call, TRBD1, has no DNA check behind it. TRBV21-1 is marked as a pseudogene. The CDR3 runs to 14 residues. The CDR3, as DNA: TGTGCCAGCATTCCACCGGCGCGGAACACTGAAGCTTTCTTT. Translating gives CASIPPARNTEAFF.

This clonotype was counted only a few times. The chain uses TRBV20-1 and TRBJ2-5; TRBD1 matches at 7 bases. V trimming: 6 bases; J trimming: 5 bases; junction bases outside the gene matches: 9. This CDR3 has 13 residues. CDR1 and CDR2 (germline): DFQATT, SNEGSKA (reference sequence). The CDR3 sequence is CSASPGGDETQYF. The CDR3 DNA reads TGCAGTGCCTCCCCAGGGGGAGACGAGACCCAGTACTTC.

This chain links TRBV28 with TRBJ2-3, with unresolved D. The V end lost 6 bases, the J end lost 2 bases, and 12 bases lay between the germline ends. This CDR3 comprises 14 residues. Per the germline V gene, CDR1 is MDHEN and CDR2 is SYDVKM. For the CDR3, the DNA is TGTGCCAGCAGAAAGGGCGGATCCACAGATACGCAGTATTTT. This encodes CASRKGGSTDTQYF.

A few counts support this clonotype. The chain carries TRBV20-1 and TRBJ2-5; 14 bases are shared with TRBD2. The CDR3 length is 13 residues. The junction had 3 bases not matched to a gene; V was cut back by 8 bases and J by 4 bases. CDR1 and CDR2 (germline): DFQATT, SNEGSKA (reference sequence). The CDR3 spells CSKGLAGVETQYF. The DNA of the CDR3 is TGCAGTAAGGGACTAGCGGGAGTAGAGACCCAGTACTTC.

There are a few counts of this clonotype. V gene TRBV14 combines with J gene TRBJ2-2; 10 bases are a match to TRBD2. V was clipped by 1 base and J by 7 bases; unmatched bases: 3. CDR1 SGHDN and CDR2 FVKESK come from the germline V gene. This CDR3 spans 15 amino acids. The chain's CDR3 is CASSQALAGRGELFF. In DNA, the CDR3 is TGTGCCAGCAGCCAAGCACTAGCGGGACGCGGGGAGCTGTTTTTT.

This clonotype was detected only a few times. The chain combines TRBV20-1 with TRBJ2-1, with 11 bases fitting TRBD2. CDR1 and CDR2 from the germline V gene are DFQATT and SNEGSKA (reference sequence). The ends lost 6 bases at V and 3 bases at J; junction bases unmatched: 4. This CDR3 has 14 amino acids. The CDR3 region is CSALGLADYNEQFF. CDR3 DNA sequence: TGCAGTGCCCTGGGACTAGCGGACTACAATGAGCAGTTCTTC.

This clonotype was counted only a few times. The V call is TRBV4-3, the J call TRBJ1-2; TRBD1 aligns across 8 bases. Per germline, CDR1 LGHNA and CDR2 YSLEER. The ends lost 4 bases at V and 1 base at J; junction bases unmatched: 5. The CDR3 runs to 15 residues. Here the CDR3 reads CASSRQGAGNYGYTF. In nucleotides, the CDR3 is TGCGCCAGCAGCCGCCAGGGGGCTGGTAACTATGGCTACACCTTC.

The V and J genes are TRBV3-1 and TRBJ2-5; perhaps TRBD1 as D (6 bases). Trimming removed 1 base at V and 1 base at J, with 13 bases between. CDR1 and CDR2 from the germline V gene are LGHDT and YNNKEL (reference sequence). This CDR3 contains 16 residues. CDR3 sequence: CASSQVPTGAQETQYF. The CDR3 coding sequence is TGTGCCAGCAGCCAAGTCCCGACAGGAGCCCAAGAGACCCAGTACTTC.

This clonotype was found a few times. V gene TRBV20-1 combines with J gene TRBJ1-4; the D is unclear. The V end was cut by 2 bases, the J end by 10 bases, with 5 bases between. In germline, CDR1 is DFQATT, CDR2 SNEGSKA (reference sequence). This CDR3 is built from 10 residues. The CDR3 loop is CSARRGKLFF. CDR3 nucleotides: TGCAGTGCTAGACGGGGAAAACTGTTTTTT.

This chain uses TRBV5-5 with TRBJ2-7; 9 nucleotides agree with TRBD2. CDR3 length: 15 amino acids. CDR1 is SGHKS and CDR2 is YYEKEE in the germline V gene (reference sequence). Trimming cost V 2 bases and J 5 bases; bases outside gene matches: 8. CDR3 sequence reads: CASSLSGTSRDEQYF. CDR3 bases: TGTGCCAGCAGCTTATCCGGGACTAGCCGAGACGAGCAGTACTTC.

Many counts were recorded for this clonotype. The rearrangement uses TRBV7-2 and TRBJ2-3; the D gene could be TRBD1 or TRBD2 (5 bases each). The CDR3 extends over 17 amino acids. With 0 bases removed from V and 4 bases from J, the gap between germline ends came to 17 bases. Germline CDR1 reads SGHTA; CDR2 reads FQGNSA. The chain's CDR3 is CASSLAETARGADTQYF. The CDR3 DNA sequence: TGTGCCAGCAGCTTAGCGGAAACAGCCCGAGGGGCAGATACGCAGTATTTT.

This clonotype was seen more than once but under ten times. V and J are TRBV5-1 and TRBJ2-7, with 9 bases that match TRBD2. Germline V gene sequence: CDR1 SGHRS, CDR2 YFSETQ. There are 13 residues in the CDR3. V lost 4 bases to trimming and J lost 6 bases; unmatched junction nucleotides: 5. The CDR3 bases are TGCGCCAGCAGCCATTATAGCGGGAGCGAGCAGTACTTC. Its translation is CASSHYSGSEQYF. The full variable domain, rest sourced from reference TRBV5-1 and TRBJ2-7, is KAGVTQTPRYLIKTRGQQVTLSCSPISGHRSVSWYQQTPGQGLQFLFEYFSETQRNKGNFPGRFSGRQFSNSRSEMNVSTLELGDSALYLCASSHYSGSEQYFGPGTRLTVT.

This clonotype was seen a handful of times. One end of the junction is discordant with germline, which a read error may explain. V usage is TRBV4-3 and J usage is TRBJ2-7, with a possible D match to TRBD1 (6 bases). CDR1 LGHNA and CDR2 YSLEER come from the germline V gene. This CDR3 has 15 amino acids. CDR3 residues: CASSQDFGYRDTRRF. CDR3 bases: TGCGCCAGCAGCCAAGATTTCGGCTACCGGGACACCCGTCGGTTC.

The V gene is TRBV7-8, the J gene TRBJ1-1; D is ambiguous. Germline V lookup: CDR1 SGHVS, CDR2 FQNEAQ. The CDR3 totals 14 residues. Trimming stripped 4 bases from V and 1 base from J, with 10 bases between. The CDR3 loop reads CASSYQRQNTEAFF. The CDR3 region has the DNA TGTGCCAGCAGCTACCAGAGACAGAACACTGAAGCTTTCTTT.

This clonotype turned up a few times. Here the CDR3 DNA reads TGCAGTGCTACCCTCCACTACGAGCAGTACTTC. This codes for CSATLHYEQYF. The chain carries TRBV20-1 and TRBJ2-7; D not resolved. Per germline, CDR1 DFQATT and CDR2 SNEGSKA (reference sequence). Between the trimmed V and J ends, which lost 4 bases and 3 bases, there was a span of 7 bases. CDR3 length equals 11 residues.

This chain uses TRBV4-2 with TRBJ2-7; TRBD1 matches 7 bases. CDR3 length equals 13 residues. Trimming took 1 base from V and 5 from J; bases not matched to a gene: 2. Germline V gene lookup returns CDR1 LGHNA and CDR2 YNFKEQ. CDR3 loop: CASSQADRDEQYF. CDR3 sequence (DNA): TGTGCCAGCAGCCAAGCAGACAGGGACGAGCAGTACTTC.

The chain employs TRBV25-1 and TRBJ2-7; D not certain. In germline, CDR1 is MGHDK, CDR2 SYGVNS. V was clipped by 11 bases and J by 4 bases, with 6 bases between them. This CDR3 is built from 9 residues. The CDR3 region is CACKYEQYF. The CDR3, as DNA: TGTGCCTGCAAATACGAGCAGTACTTC.

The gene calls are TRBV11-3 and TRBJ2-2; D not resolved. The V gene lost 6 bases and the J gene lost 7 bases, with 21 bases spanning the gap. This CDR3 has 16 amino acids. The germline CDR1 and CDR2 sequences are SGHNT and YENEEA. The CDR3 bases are TGTGCCAGCAGTCCGGGCGACACGTTTCGAGGCGGGGAGCTGTTTTTT. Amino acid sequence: CASSPGDTFRGGELFF. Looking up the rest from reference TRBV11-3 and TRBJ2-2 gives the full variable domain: EAGVVQSPRYKIIEKKQPVAFWCNPISGHNTLYWYLQNLGQGPELLIRYENEEAVDDSQLPKDRFSAERLKGVDSTLKIQPAELGDSAVYLCASSPGDTFRGGELFFGEGSRLTVL.

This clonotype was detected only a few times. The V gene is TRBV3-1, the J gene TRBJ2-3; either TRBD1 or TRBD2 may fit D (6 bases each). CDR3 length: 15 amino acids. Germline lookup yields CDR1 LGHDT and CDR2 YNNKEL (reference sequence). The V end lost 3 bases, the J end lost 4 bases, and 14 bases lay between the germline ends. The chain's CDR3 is CASSQSPGAADTQYF. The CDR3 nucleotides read TGTGCCAGCAGCCAGTCGCCGGGGGCGGCAGATACGCAGTATTTT.

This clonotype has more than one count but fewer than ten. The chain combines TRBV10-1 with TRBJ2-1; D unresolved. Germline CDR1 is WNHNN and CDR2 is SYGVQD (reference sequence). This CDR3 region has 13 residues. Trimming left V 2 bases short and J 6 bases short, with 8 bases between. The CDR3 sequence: CASSENLGNEQFF. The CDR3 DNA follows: TGCGCCAGCAGTGAGAATCTAGGCAATGAGCAGTTCTTC.

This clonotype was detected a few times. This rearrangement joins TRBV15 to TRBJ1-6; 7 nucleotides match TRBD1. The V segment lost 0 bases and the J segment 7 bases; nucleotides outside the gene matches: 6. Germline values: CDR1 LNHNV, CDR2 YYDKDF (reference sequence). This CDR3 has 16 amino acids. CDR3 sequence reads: CATSRDRGTANSPLHF. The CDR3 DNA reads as TGTGCCACCAGCAGAGATAGGGGGACAGCAAATTCACCCCTCCACTTT.

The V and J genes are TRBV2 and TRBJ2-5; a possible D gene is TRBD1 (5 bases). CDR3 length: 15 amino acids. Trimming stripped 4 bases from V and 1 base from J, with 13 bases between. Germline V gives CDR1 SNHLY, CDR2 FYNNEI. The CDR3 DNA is TGTGCCAGCAGTGTCAAAGGGGCCAGCCAAGAGACCCAGTACTTC. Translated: CASSVKGASQETQYF.

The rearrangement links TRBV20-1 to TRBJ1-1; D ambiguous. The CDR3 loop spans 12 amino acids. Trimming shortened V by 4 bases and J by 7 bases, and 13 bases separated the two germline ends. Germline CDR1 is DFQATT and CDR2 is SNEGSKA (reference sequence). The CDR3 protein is CSATPEADEAFF. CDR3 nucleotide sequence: TGCAGTGCTACCCCAGAGGCGGATGAAGCTTTCTTT.

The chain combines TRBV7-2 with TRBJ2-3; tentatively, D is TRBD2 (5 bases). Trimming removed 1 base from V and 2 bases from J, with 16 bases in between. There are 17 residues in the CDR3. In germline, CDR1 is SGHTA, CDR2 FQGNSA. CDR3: CASSLGARLSATDTQYF. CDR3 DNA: TGTGCCAGCAGCTTAGGGGCAAGACTATCGGCCACAGATACGCAGTATTTT.